The TCR beta chain under discussion was sequenced for a study of T cell repertoires in cytomegalovirus infection. Study-wide results and caveats: Cumulative frequency of public TCR beta families picked out carriers of CMV plus the relevant HLA.

Trimming cost V 3 bases and J 5 bases, with 14 bases left between them. Germline CDR1 is SGHKS and CDR2 is YYEKEE (reference sequence). The CDR3 spans 14 residues. Worth noting for this clonotype: Its antigen is still unknown.

MiXCR was run by TCRdb on the reads, yielding one entry per CDR3 protein. The sample has roughly 860,000 distinct CDR3 sequences, approximately 32% seen once. The clonotype comes from a human donor in good health (CMV status not recorded). Some clones in this sample may be carry-over from other donors' samples. This sample comprised cultured CD8+ T cells from PBMCs, obtained from culture after CMV antigen stimulation. This rearrangement joins TRBV5-5 to TRBJ1-1; D remains ambiguous. CDR3 coding DNA: TGTGCCAGCAGCTCAGCCGAGGGTTGGACTGAAGCTTTCTTT. It codes for CASSSAEGWTEAFF.